These 3 T cell receptor beta chains came from one sample sequenced in a study of blood T cell repertoires in COVID-19. Sequencing was performed with immunoSEQ multiplex PCR; in TCRdb, only in-frame clones are kept and a portion is missing. The sample records roughly 180,000 clones, 75% to 90% being singletons. Sequencing was performed on peripheral blood. The receptors come from a woman aged 55-70 years with acute or convalescent COVID-19.

This chain connects TRBV7-6 to TRBJ2-1; 14 nucleotides line up with TRBD2. The CDR3 is made up of 17 amino acids. Germline trimming cut 4 bases from V and 7 bases from J; bases unmatched to any gene: 9. Germline V CDR1 and CDR2: SGHVS, FNYEAQ. This chain's CDR3 is CASSSGQGLAGENEQFF. In DNA form, the CDR3 reads TGTGCCAGCAGCTCTGGCCAGGGACTAGCGGGAGAGAATGAGCAGTTCTTC.

In DNA, the CDR3 is TGTGCCAGCACCCCCGGGACAGGGTTCGGGGAGCTGTTTTTT. Protein: CASTPGTGFGELFF. The V gene is TRBV11-2, the J gene TRBJ2-2; 9 bases are shared with TRBD1. The CDR3 consists of 14 residues. Per germline, CDR1 SGHAT and CDR2 FQNNGV. Trimming took 7 bases from V and 7 from J; bases not matched to a gene: 7.

This clone was detected only once. The rearrangement uses TRBV10-3 and TRBJ1-1; 7 nucleotides agree with TRBD1. The germline CDR1 and CDR2 sequences are ENHRY and SYGVKD. The J segment lost 1 base and the V segment lost 5 bases, leaving 7 bases of the junction unmatched. The CDR3 covers 15 residues. This CDR3 is CAISQQGTANTEAFF. DNA of the CDR3: TGTGCCATCAGTCAACAGGGGACGGCGAACACTGAAGCTTTCTTT.